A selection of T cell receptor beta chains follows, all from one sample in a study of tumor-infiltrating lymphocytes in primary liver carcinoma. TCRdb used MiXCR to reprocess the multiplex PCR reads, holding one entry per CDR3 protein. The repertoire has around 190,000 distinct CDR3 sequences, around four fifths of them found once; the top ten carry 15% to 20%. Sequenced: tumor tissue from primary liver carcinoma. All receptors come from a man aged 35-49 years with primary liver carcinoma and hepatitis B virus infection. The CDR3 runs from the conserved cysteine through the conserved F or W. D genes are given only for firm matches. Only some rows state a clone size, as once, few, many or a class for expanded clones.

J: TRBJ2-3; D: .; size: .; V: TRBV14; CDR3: CASSQDSGFNTDTQYF; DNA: TGTGCTAGCAGCCAAGATTCAGGATTCAACACAGATACGCAGTATTTT
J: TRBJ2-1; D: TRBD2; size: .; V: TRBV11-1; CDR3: CASGPIAGAYYIEQFF; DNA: TGTGCCAGCGGCCCCATAGCGGGAGCGTATTATATTGAGCAGTTCTTC
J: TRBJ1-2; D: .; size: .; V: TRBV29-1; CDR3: CSVVGRENYGYTF; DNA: TGTAGCGTCGTGGGTAGGGAAAACTATGGCTACACCTTC
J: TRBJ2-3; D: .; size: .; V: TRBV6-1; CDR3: CANSEPRGAKPQYF; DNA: TGTGCCAACAGTGAACCCAGGGGCGCGAAGCCCCAGTATTTT
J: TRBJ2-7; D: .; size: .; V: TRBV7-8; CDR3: CASSLARGRAYERYF; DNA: TGTGCCAGTAGCTTAGCGCGGGGCCGGGCCTACGAGCGGTACTTC
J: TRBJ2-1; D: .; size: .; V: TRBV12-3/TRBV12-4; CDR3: CASSWHSNEQFF; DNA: TGTGCCAGCAGTTGGCACAGCAATGAGCAATTCTTC
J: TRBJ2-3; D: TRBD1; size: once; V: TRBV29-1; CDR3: CSGSGTGASDTQYF; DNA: TGCAGCGGTTCCGGGACAGGAGCGTCAGATACGCAATATTTT
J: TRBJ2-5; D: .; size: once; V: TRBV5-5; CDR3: CTSSLSVGNQETQYF; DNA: TGTACCAGCAGCTTGAGCGTTGGCAATCAAGAGACCCAGTACTTC
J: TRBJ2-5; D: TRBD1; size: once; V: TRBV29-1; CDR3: CSVGGTGPPRETQNF; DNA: TGCAGTGTTGGGGGGACAGGACCTCCGAGGGAGACTCAGAACTTC
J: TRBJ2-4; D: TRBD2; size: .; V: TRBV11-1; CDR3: CVGSSPGTSGTKIIQYF; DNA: TGTGTCGGCAGCTCTCCCGGGACTAGCGGGACCAAAATCATTCAGTACTTC
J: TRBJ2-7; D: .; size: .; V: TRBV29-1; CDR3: CSAMTSETSTPYEQYF; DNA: TGCAGCGCCATGACATCCGAGACCAGCACTCCCTACGAGCAGTACTTT
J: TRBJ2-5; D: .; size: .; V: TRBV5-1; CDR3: CASSWHQESQYF; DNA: TGCGCCAGCAGCTGGCATCAAGAGAGCCAGTACTTC
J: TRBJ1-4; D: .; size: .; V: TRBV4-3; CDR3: CSSTPGRTQEKLFF; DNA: TGCTCCAGCACCCCTGGCAGGACGCAGGAAAAACTGTTTTTT
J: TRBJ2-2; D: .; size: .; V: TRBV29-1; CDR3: CSVSTNTGELSF; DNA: TGCAGCGTTTCAACGAATACCGGGGAGCTGTCTTTT
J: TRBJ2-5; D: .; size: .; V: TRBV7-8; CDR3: CASSLVMTGLQGTQYF; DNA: TGTGCCAGCAGCTTGGTAATGACAGGCTTACAAGGGACCCAGTACTTC
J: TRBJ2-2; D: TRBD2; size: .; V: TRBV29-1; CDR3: CSVGLASSGEQFF; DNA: TGCAGCGTTGGACTAGCGAGCAGCGGGGAGCAGTTTTTT
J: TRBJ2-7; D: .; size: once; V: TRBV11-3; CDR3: CYSSLGVGDYEQYF; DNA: TGTTACAGCAGCCTTGGAGTAGGGGACTACGAGCAGTACTTC
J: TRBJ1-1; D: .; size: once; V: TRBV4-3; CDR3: CVSSQEFGKRPEAFF; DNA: TGCGTCAGCAGTCAAGAGTTCGGGAAAAGACCTGAAGCTTTCTTT
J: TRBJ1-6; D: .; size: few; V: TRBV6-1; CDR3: CVSTRRPGGYNSPLHF; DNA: TGTGTCAGCACTCGCCGGCCGGGCGGGTATAATTCACCCCTCCATTTT
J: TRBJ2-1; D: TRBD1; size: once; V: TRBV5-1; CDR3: CGSGTGDVHNEQFF; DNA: TGTGGCAGCGGGACAGGGGACGTCCACAATGAGCAGTTCTTC
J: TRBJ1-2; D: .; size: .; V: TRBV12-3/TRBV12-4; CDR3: CASNLWADSKRGYTF; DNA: TGTGCCAGCAATTTATGGGCGGACAGCAAGAGGGGCTACACCTTC